These T cell receptor beta chains were read from a single sample in a study of T cells in Graves' hyperthyroidism and ophthalmopathy. One entry per CDR3 protein, called by TCRdb with MiXCR from the multiplex PCR reads. The table has roughly 500,000 distinct CDR3 sequences, approximately 16% seen once. Sequencing was performed on blood. The receptors were gathered from a woman in her 30s with Graves' ophthalmopathy. Each CDR3 is given without its conserved first and last residue. Expanded clones are given a class, and other clones once, few, many or no size at all.

J gene | V gene | clone size | CDR3 protein
TRBJ2-7 | TRBV6-2/TRBV6-3 | many | ASSYMSGPLYEQY
TRBJ1-2 | TRBV28 | many | ASTNLRDAKVYGYT
TRBJ2-7 | TRBV4-3 | - | ASSQVSRGGSYEQY
TRBJ2-5 | TRBV7-2 | - | ASSPPEGARGLAGLGTQY
TRBJ2-2 | TRBV28 | many | ASSPHLLGGELF
TRBJ1-1 | TRBV10-1 | few | ASSETRGTEAF
TRBJ2-7 | TRBV27 | many | ASSSYSESSYEQY
TRBJ2-1 | TRBV7-3 | many | ASIKPTGTASPTYNEQF
TRBJ1-5 | TRBV28 | many | ASSLHQGIGYSNQPQH
TRBJ2-1 | TRBV7-9 | - | ASSLPPGLAGRLSYNEQF
TRBJ2-1 | TRBV5-1 | many | ASSSQGLSYNEQF
TRBJ1-4 | TRBV11-2 | few | ASSPTLWTGGGDEKLF
TRBJ2-7 | TRBV7-9 | many | ASSLSLGSVEYEQY
TRBJ2-3 | TRBV3-1 | many | ASSQGDTSTDTQY
TRBJ2-3 | TRBV5-8 | few | ASSWDRGGDTQY
TRBJ1-6 | TRBV6-4 | few | ASSAEGGALH
TRBJ1-2 | TRBV29-1 | - | SVEDVATYGYT
TRBJ2-4 | TRBV20-1 | few | SARVGTGGHQLAKNIQY
TRBJ2-5 | TRBV11-2 | many | ASRPPGQGLETQY
TRBJ1-5 | TRBV27 | - | ASGPGANQPQH
TRBJ2-4 | TRBV7-9 | - | ASSQGRWDKNIQY
TRBJ1-4 | TRBV18 | many | ASSSSTNEKLF
TRBJ2-7 | TRBV5-6 | few | ASSLETSGKGAYEQY
TRBJ2-1 | TRBV27 | many | ASTPIGQGRNEQF
TRBJ2-1 | TRBV2 | many | ASSEASGRADWF
TRBJ2-7 | TRBV5-4 | few | ASSQILGNYEQY
TRBJ2-7 | TRBV7-2 | - | ASSVGASGSYKQY
TRBJ1-5 | TRBV6-1 | few | ASSRGTGGKVQPQH
TRBJ1-1 | TRBV6-1 | - | ASIQLGYENTEAF
TRBJ2-2 | TRBV28 | many | ASSSPAGAGELF
TRBJ2-7 | TRBV5-1 | many | ASSLAFGTSDYEQY
TRBJ1-6 | TRBV6-1 | - | ASFRAVDEPLH
TRBJ2-2 | TRBV30 | - | AWNFLADTTGELF
TRBJ1-1 | TRBV27 | many | ASSPRRGLNTEAF
TRBJ2-5 | TRBV5-1 | few | ASSLVGGGETQY
TRBJ2-3 | TRBV7-9 | many | ASSWLAGDTDTQY
TRBJ2-3 | TRBV7-9 | many | ASPAGTATTDTQY
TRBJ2-4 | TRBV24-1 | few | ATSPAGEENIQY
TRBJ2-1 | TRBV28 | many | ASSLTSGALIDSYNEQF
TRBJ1-1 | TRBV27 | - | ASSLSPGLTEAF
TRBJ2-7 | TRBV12-3/TRBV12-4 | - | ASSWPGTEQY
TRBJ2-4 | TRBV6-6 | - | ASSYSGRQGANIQY
TRBJ2-1 | TRBV27 | medium-sized | ASSLQGTSIIYNEQF
TRBJ2-7 | TRBV28 | many | ASSFDPGDGVAGPSSYEQY
TRBJ1-2 | TRBV11-2 | many | ASSLGLLDGVYGYT
TRBJ2-6 | TRBV7-3 | many | ASSSLVGRANVLT
TRBJ1-4 | TRBV12-3/TRBV12-4 | - | ASSYLRDRGRNEKLF
TRBJ2-7 | TRBV3-1 | many | ASSLSLRLASPREQY
TRBJ2-1 | TRBV12-5 | few | ASGLGGSIGNEQF
TRBJ2-1 | TRBV29-1 | few | SSASGKRDNEQF
TRBJ2-7 | TRBV28 | many | ASRAIAKGYEQY
TRBJ2-1 | TRBV29-1 | - | SAPPPLTSGRLF
TRBJ1-4 | TRBV20-1 | few | SARQGSEKLF
TRBJ2-2 | TRBV19 | - | ASGGLTPLELF
TRBJ2-3 | TRBV12-3/TRBV12-4 | few | ASSLVVGTQY
TRBJ2-1 | TRBV20-1 | many | SARDGGLDHEQF
TRBJ2-7 | TRBV7-9 | few | ASSFLAAAYEQY
TRBJ1-3 | TRBV10-3 | few | AISESKGNTIY
TRBJ2-7 | TRBV6-1 | - | AGIRDSPGEQY
TRBJ1-1 | TRBV7-2 | many | ASSFSRTEAF